The TCR beta chain described here comes from a study of blood T cell repertoires in COVID-19. This table comes from immunoSEQ multiplex PCR, and its TCRdb copy is limited to in-frame clones, with some not included. The sample has tens of thousands of clones; approximately 84% are singletons. V was clipped by 5 bases and J by 4 bases, with 12 bases between them. The CDR3 length is 14 residues. Germline assignment: CDR1 PRHDT and CDR2 FYEKMQ (reference sequence). Sequencing was carried out using peripheral blood. This receptor was identified in a man between 65 and 85 years old with acute or convalescent COVID-19. The rearrangement uses TRBV13 and TRBJ1-5; unclear D gene. The CDR3 loop is CASSRGPGNQPQHF. CDR3 sequence (DNA): TGTGCCAGCAGCCGAGGACCGGGGAATCAGCCCCAGCATTTT.